This TCR beta chain stems from a study of T cell repertoires in cytomegalovirus infection. Study information: Based on public TCR beta signatures, there were indications of CMV infection and of a matching HLA type.

The study's findings and limits: HLA-C-restricted, CMV-specific TCR beta clonotypes were dominant ex vivo.

Turning to this clonotype: The antigen is not known.

TCRdb re-called the reads with MiXCR, one entry per CDR3 protein. The sample contains around 450,000 distinct CDR3 sequences, around 32% of which appear only once. The sample taken for sequencing was PBMCs. This TCR came from a human donor in good health (CMV status not recorded). Some clones in this sample may be carry-over from other donors' samples.

CDR3 amino acids: CAANRDGGKPQHF. CDR3 in DNA: TGTGCCGCAAACCGGGACGGAGGAAAGCCCCAGCATTTT. The chain is built from TRBV6-2 or TRBV6-3 and TRBJ1-5; D may be TRBD1 (5 bases). Germline assignment: CDR1 MNHEY and CDR2 SVGEGT. The CDR3 is 13 residues long. V gave up 11 bases and J gave up 8 bases, with 19 bases separating them.